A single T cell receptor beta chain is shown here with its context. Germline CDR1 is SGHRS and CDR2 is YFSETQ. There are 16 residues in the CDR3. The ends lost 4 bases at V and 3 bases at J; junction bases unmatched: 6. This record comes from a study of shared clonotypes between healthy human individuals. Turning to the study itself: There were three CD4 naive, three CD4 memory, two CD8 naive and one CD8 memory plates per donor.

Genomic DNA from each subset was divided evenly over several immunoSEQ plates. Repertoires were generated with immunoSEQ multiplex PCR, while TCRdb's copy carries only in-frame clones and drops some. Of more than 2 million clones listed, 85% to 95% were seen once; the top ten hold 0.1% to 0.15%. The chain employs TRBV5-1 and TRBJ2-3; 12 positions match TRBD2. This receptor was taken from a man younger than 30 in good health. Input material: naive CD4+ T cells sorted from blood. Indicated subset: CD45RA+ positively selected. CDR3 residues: CASSGRTSGATDTQYF. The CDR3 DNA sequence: TGCGCCAGCAGCGGACGGACTAGCGGGGCGACAGATACGCAGTATTTT.